These 9 T cell receptor beta chains came from one sample sequenced in a study of cytomegalovirus exposure and HLA in healthy donors. PCR employed 60 Vbeta and 13 Jbeta primers. Clones were read by immunoSEQ multiplex PCR, and TCRdb kept only the in-frame ones, dropping some. The sample includes 90,000 to 110,000 clones, around 15% of them seen just once. What was sequenced was PBMCs. The receptor source for this set is a female donor in good health and CMV-seronegative.

This clone was detected a few times. The chain has TRBV14 and TRBJ1-2; weak D call: TRBD1 (5 bases). Germline V lookup: CDR1 SGHDN, CDR2 FVKESK. This CDR3 comprises 15 residues. Trimming removed 1 base from V and 5 bases from J, with 14 bases in between. The CDR3 here is CASSQVSGFRYGYTF. CDR3 sequence (DNA): TGTGCCAGCAGCCAAGTCTCAGGGTTTCGGTATGGCTACACCTTC.

The rearrangement links TRBV11-2 to TRBJ2-2; TRBD1 is a possible D gene (5 bases). Germline V gene sequence: CDR1 SGHAT, CDR2 FQNNGV. The V gene lost 3 bases and the J gene lost 0 bases, with 8 bases spanning the gap. The CDR3 is 15 residues long. The CDR3 here is CASSFLQANTGELFF. For the CDR3, the DNA is TGTGCCAGCAGCTTTTTACAGGCGAACACCGGGGAGCTGTTTTTT.

This clone was found a few times. The rearrangement joins TRBV5-1 to TRBJ2-1, with a weak D call TRBD2 (6 bases). This CDR3 has 13 residues. V shed 2 bases and J shed 8 bases, with 11 bases lying between them. Germline V gene lookup returns CDR1 SGHRS and CDR2 YFSETQ. The CDR3, as DNA: TGCGCCAGCAGCTTTACCCGGGACTATGAGCAGTTCTTC. Protein sequence: CASSFTRDYEQFF.

The sample holds a few counts of this clone. The chain combines TRBV9 with TRBJ2-2; TRBD2 matches 10 bases. Trimming cost V 0 bases and J 4 bases; bases outside gene matches: 15. CDR1 and CDR2 (germline): SGDLS, YYNGEE. This CDR3 has 20 amino acids. For the CDR3, the DNA is TGTGCCAGCAGCGTAGCCCCGGGGGGACTAGCGCTCGCGAGCACCGGGGAGCTGTTTTTT. It specifies CASSVAPGGLALASTGELFF.

This rearrangement joins TRBV18 to TRBJ1-1, with 11 nucleotides matching TRBD1. Germline assignment: CDR1 KGHSH and CDR2 LQKENI. This CDR3 contains 15 residues. V was pared by 6 bases and J by 5 bases, with 8 bases of the junction left unmatched. CDR3 nucleotides: TGTGCCAGCTCGGCGGACAGGGGGCATGGGACTGAAGCTTTCTTT. Its protein is CASSADRGHGTEAFF.

The gene calls are TRBV29-1 and TRBJ2-1; the D gene is possibly TRBD2 (5 bases). Germline V gives CDR1 SQVTM, CDR2 ANQGSEA. The CDR3 spans 14 residues. Trimming removed 5 bases at V and 6 bases at J, with 17 bases between. CDR3 in DNA: TGCAGCGTTTCCCTTCGGGGTGTAAGCAATGAGCAGTTCTTC. Residues: CSVSLRGVSNEQFF.

This clone has a handful of counts. V is TRBV6-6 and J is TRBJ2-1; 11 bases match TRBD1. The germline V gene encodes CDR1 MNHNY and CDR2 SVGAGI (reference sequence). The CDR3 has 14 residues. The junction had 13 bases not matched to a gene; V was cut back by 6 bases and J by 15 bases. The CDR3 DNA sequence: TGTGCCAGCAGGCATAGGGACAGGGGGATAGGTCTGTTCTTC. Its translation: CASRHRDRGIGLFF.

This sequence joins TRBV5-6 and TRBJ2-5, with TRBD2 as a possible D gene (7 bases). Germline CDR1 SGHDT, CDR2 YYEEEE. Trimming stripped 1 base from V and 2 bases from J, with 12 bases between. The CDR3 sequence is 15 residues long. The chain's CDR3 is CASSLLGGAQETQYF. In nucleotides, the CDR3 is TGTGCCAGCAGCTTGCTTGGGGGGGCGCAAGAGACCCAGTACTTC.

This clone has more than one count but fewer than ten. An end of the junction differs from the germline gene, which may be a read error. The chain is built from TRBV9 and TRBJ2-1, with 7 bases fitting TRBD2. The CDR3 totals 15 residues. Germline-derived CDR1 and CDR2 are SGDLS and YYNGEE. CDR3 loop: CASSVGGSFYDEQFF. The CDR3 DNA sequence: TGTGCCAGCAGCGTAGGCGGGAGCTTCTACGATGAGCAGTTCTTC. Full variable domain (outside the CDR3, taken from reference TRBV9 and TRBJ2-1): DSGVTQTPKHLITATGQRVTLRCSPRSGDLSVYWYQQSLDQGLQFLIQYYNGEERAKGNILERFSAQQFPDLHSELNLSSLELGDSALYFCASSVGGSFYDEQFFGPGTRLTVL.